What follows are 18 T cell receptor beta chains derived from one specimen sequenced in a study of blood T cell repertoires in COVID-19. Some clones are missing from TCRdb's copy, which holds only in-frame ones; the method was immunoSEQ multiplex PCR. The sample has 200,000 to 250,000 clones; 85% to 90% are singletons. Sequencing used peripheral blood. The receptors originated from a man in his fifties or sixties with acute or convalescent COVID-19.

This chain links TRBV7-3 with TRBJ2-2, with 13 bases that match TRBD2. V gave up 5 bases and J gave up 0 bases; unmatched junction bases: 6. The CDR3 contains 18 residues. The germline V gene encodes CDR1 SGHTA and CDR2 FQGTGA. CDR3 coding DNA: TGTGCCAGCAGCCCGGGACTAGCGGGAAGGACGAACACCGGGGAGCTGTTTTTT. It encodes CASSPGLAGRTNTGELFF. Filled out from reference TRBV7-3 and TRBJ2-2, the complete variable domain reads GAGVSQTPSNKVTEKGKYVELRCDPISGHTALYWYRQSLGQGPEFLIYFQGTGAADDSGLPNDRFFAVRPEGSVSTLKIQRTERGDSAVYLCASSPGLAGRTNTGELFFGEGSRLTVL.

The J gene is TRBJ2-2, the V gene TRBV5-4, with 7 nucleotides matching TRBD1. CDR1 is SGHNT, CDR2 YYREEE, per germline (reference sequence). V lost 4 bases and J lost 1; bases outside the gene matches: 4. This CDR3 is 15 amino acids long. CDR3 sequence: CASSRRQGNTGELFF. The DNA for the CDR3 is TGTGCCAGCAGCCGTAGACAGGGGAACACCGGGGAGCTGTTTTTT.

The CDR3 DNA reads as TGTGCCATCAGATCTTTCGACAGGGGCTCCTACGAGCAGTACTTC. This gives the protein CAIRSFDRGSYEQYF. The chain is built from TRBV10-3 and TRBJ2-7, with 8 nucleotides matching TRBD1. Trimming cost V 6 bases and J 0 bases; bases outside gene matches: 7. The CDR3 totals 15 residues. Germline V gene lookup returns CDR1 ENHRY and CDR2 SYGVKD.

This clone was counted once. The rearrangement uses TRBV29-1 and TRBJ1-1, with D unresolved. The CDR3 consists of 12 residues. With 3 bases removed from V and 0 bases from J, the gap between germline ends came to 5 bases. CDR1 is SQVTM and CDR2 is ANQGSEA in the germline V gene. The CDR3 sequence: CSVDSLNTEAFF. CDR3 in DNA: TGCAGCGTTGATTCCTTGAACACTGAAGCTTTCTTT.

The chain uses TRBV12-3 or TRBV12-4 and TRBJ1-5; D is ambiguous. Trimming took 6 bases from V and 6 from J, leaving 12 bases between them. The CDR3 runs 13 residues. CDR3 in amino acids: CASRYTSRQPQHF. Written as DNA, the CDR3 is TGTGCCAGCAGGTATACATCTCGTCAGCCCCAGCATTTT.

The chain couples TRBV11-2 to TRBJ1-6; 10 nucleotides agree with TRBD1. Germline assignment: CDR1 SGHAT and CDR2 FQNNGV. Trimming removed 4 bases from V and 9 bases from J; junction bases left unmatched: 12. This CDR3 is 17 amino acids long. The CDR3 spells CASSSARQGARSSPLHF. For the CDR3, the DNA is TGTGCCAGCAGCTCCGCCAGACAGGGGGCTAGGAGTTCACCCCTCCACTTT. The whole variable domain, remainder taken from reference TRBV11-2 and TRBJ1-6, is EAGVAQSPRYKIIEKRQSVAFWCNPISGHATLYWYQQILGQGPKLLIQFQNNGVVDDSQLPKDRFSAERLKGVDSTLKIQPAKLEDSAVYLCASSSARQGARSSPLHFGNGTRLTVT.

The chain uses TRBV2 and TRBJ1-1, with TRBD1 matching 8 bases. The V and J ends lost 3 bases and 3 bases, in that order; junction bases with no gene match: 6. The V gene's germline CDR1 is SNHLY and CDR2 FYNNEI. This CDR3 is 15 amino acids long. The CDR3 sequence is CASSDGRGRDTEAFF. DNA of the CDR3: TGTGCCAGCAGTGATGGCAGGGGGCGGGACACTGAAGCTTTCTTT.

The J gene is TRBJ2-7, the V gene TRBV24-1; 9 bases agree with TRBD1. CDR1 KGHDR and CDR2 SFDVKD come from the germline V gene. The CDR3 length is 14 residues. After removal of 5 bases from V and 1 base from J, the junction contained 2 bases not matched to a gene. The CDR3 sequence: CATSADRGSYEQYF. As DNA, the CDR3 is TGTGCCACCAGTGCGGACAGGGGATCCTACGAGCAGTACTTC.

The CDR3 here is CASSDRRGSNSPLHF. CDR3 nucleotide sequence: TGTGCCAGCAGCGACCGACGGGGGAGCAATTCACCCCTCCACTTT. This chain uses TRBV9 with TRBJ1-6, with D possibly TRBD1 on 5 matching bases. This CDR3 has 15 amino acids. V was cut by 3 bases and J by 7 bases, with 14 bases left in between. Germline CDR1 reads SGDLS; CDR2 reads YYNGEE.

The rearrangement joins TRBV19 to TRBJ2-3; D gene ambiguous. Trimming took 4 bases from V and 2 from J, leaving 10 bases between them. Germline CDR1 reads LNHDA; CDR2 reads SQIVND (reference sequence). This CDR3 is 14 amino acids long. The CDR3 DNA follows: TGTGCCAGTAGTAGCAGAGGAGACACAGATACGCAGTATTTT. Its translation is CASSSRGDTDTQYF.

The chain employs TRBV4-1 and TRBJ1-6; D uncertain. V was pared by 2 bases and J by 0 bases, with 11 bases between. CDR3 size: 17 residues. Germline loops: CDR1 MGHRA, CDR2 YSYEKL. CDR3 nucleotides: TGCGCCAGCAGCCAACCCCCGGGGAGCTCCTATAATTCACCCCTCCACTTT. This translates into CASSQPPGSSYNSPLHF.

This rearrangement joins TRBV5-1 to TRBJ2-1; TRBD1 agrees at 8 bases. CDR3 length: 15 residues. CDR1 and CDR2 (germline): SGHRS, YFSETQ. The V gene end was trimmed by 2 bases and the J gene end by 0 bases; junction bases not matched to a gene: 1. The CDR3 DNA sequence: TGCGCCAGCAGCTTAACAGGGGGCTCCTACAATGAGCAGTTCTTC. Its translation: CASSLTGGSYNEQFF. The complete variable domain, with remaining parts taken from reference TRBV5-1 and TRBJ2-1, reads KAGVTQTPRYLIKTRGQQVTLSCSPISGHRSVSWYQQTPGQGLQFLFEYFSETQRNKGNFPGRFSGRQFSNSRSEMNVSTLELGDSALYLCASSLTGGSYNEQFFGPGTRLTVL.

This chain joins TRBV15 and TRBJ2-7; D may be TRBD2 (6 bases). The CDR3 is made up of 13 amino acids. V was clipped by 5 bases and J by 2 bases, with 10 bases between them. CDR1 is LNHNV, CDR2 YYDKDF, per germline (reference sequence). The CDR3 DNA is TGTGCCACCAGCCCCGGGGGACCCTACGAGCAGTACTTC. The encoded protein is CATSPGGPYEQYF.

This clone came up once. This chain links TRBV11-2 with TRBJ1-4; D might be TRBD1 (6 bases). Per the germline V gene, CDR1 is SGHAT and CDR2 is FQNNGV. Trimming stripped 5 bases from V and 8 bases from J, with 15 bases between. The CDR3 spans 14 residues. The CDR3, as DNA: TGTGCCAGCAGCCGACAGGCAACGGGCGAAAAACTGTTTTTT. Protein: CASSRQATGEKLFF.

The gene calls are TRBV9 and TRBJ2-7, with D possibly being TRBD2 (6 bases). The V and J ends lost 3 bases and 2 bases respectively, with 12 bases between them. The CDR3 is made up of 14 amino acids. Germline V CDR1 and CDR2: SGDLS, YYNGEE. This CDR3 is CASSERDFAYEQYF. The CDR3 nucleotides read TGTGCCAGCAGCGAAAGGGACTTCGCCTACGAGCAGTACTTC.

The CDR3 DNA reads TGTGCCAGTAGTATTAAATCTAGCGGGGGGCCTTACAATGAGCAGTTCTTC. This encodes CASSIKSSGGPYNEQFF. The chain combines TRBV19 with TRBJ2-1, with 11 nucleotides matching TRBD2. The CDR3 totals 17 residues. The junction had 8 bases not matched to a gene; V was cut back by 3 bases and J by 4 bases. Germline V gene data show CDR1 as LNHDA and CDR2 as SQIVND (reference sequence). Combining the CDR3 with reference TRBV19 and TRBJ2-1 gives the whole variable domain DGGITQSPKYLFRKEGQNVTLSCEQNLNHDAMYWYRQDPGQGLRLIYYSQIVNDFQKGDIAEGYSVSREKKESFPLTVTSAQKNPTAFYLCASSIKSSGGPYNEQFFGPGTRLTVL.

The chain couples TRBV5-6 to TRBJ1-4; TRBD1 matches 8 bases. This CDR3 region has 19 residues. The germline CDR1 and CDR2 sequences are SGHDT and YYEEEE. V shed 4 bases, J shed 0 bases, and the junction held 14 bases outside the gene matches. The CDR3 nucleotides are TGTGCCAGCAGCGCTGGGACAGGCCAATGGGTTGCAACTAATGAAAAACTGTTTTTT. This encodes CASSAGTGQWVATNEKLFF. The full variable domain, rest sourced from reference TRBV5-6 and TRBJ1-4, is DAGVTQSPTHLIKTRGQQVTLRCSPKSGHDTVSWYQQALGQGPQFIFQYYEEEERQRGNFPDRFSGHQFPNYSSELNVNALLLGDSALYLCASSAGTGQWVATNEKLFFGSGTQLSVL.

The chain couples TRBV21-1 to TRBJ2-2; the table's D call, TRBD2, has no DNA check behind it. TRBV21-1 is flagged as a pseudogene. This CDR3 region has 11 residues. The CDR3 loop is CAESGTGELFF. CDR3 DNA: TGTGCAGAGTCGGGGACCGGGGAGCTGTTTTTT.